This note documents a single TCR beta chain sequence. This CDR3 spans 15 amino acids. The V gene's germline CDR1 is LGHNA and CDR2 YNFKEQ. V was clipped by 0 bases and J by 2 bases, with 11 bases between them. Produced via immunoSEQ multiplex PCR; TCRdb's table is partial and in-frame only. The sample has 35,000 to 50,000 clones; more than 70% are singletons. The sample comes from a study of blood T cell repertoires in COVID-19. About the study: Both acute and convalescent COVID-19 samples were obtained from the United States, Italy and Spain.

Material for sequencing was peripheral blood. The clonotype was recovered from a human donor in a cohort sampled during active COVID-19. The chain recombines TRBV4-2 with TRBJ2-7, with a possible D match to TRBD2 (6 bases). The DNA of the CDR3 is TGTGCCAGCAGCCAAGATTCGCGGGGAACCTACGAGCAGTACTTC. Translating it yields CASSQDSRGTYEQYF.